The rows below give T cell receptor beta chains drawn from one sample of a study of radiotherapy plus CTLA-4 blockade in lung cancer. The repertoire was sequenced with immunoSEQ multiplex PCR; TCRdb's copy has only in-frame clones and lacks some. Altogether 40,000 to 55,000 clones are present, roughly 90% being singletons, with the ten largest covering around 17%. The sequenced sample was peripheral blood, obtained from a patient treated with radiotherapy plus ipilimumab. The source of these receptors is a human donor with non-small cell lung cancer that progressed on radiotherapy plus ipilimumab. Some clones in this sample may be carry-over from other donors' samples. Both conserved end residues are part of each CDR3. Fields, in order: D gene, V gene, J gene, clone size, CDR3 protein, CDR3 DNA. D genes are given only for firm matches. Some rows mark clone size as missing; the rest say once, few, many or name a class of expanded clone.

>TRBD1|TRBV5-1|TRBJ2-1|-
CASTEGTGGENEQFF
TGCGCCAGCACCGAGGGGACAGGGGGAGAGAATGAGCAGTTCTTC
>TRBD2|TRBV5-1|TRBJ2-5|few
CASSLGLAGVKQETQYF
TGCGCCAGCAGCTTGGGACTAGCGGGAGTTAAGCAAGAGACCCAGTACTTC
>TRBD1|TRBV5-1|TRBJ1-1|few
CASSFSGTGDTEAFF
TGCGCCAGCAGCTTCTCCGGGACAGGGGACACTGAAGCTTTCTTT
>TRBD2|TRBV5-1|TRBJ2-7|-
CASSDKRLAGAGEQYF
TGCGCCAGCAGTGATAAGAGACTAGCGGGAGCGGGCGAGCAGTACTTC
>-|TRBV10-1|TRBJ2-1|few
CASSRVRPYNEQFF
TGCGCCAGCAGTAGAGTACGTCCCTACAATGAGCAGTTCTTC
>-|TRBV7-9|TRBJ2-5|-
CASSQHTPQETQYF
TGTGCCAGCAGCCAACACACCCCCCAAGAGACCCAGTACTTC
>TRBD2|TRBV11-2|TRBJ2-1|-
CASSPARAGGYNEQFF
TGTGCCAGCAGCCCGGCCCGGGCGGGGGGCTACAATGAGCAGTTCTTC
>TRBD2|TRBV4-1|TRBJ2-7|-
CASSQWPGGDHEQYF
TGCGCCAGCAGCCAATGGCCCGGGGGGGACCACGAGCAGTACTTC
>TRBD2|TRBV4-3|TRBJ2-3|-
CASSQGSGGTDTQYF
TGCGCCAGCAGCCAAGGTAGCGGGGGCACAGATACGCAGTATTTT
>-|TRBV10-3|TRBJ1-5|-
CAISESTESYQPQHF
TGTGCCATCAGTGAGTCGACAGAGAGTTATCAGCCCCAGCATTTT